One sample yielded the 14 T cell receptor beta chains listed below, sequenced in a study of T cells in Graves' hyperthyroidism and ophthalmopathy. TCR beta CDR3 regions were amplified from RNA. Primed by the HTBI set, a first-round RT-PCR was run on the TCR CDR3. TCRdb reanalysed the multiplex PCR reads using MiXCR and keeps one entry per CDR3 protein. Altogether about 610,000 distinct CDR3 sequences are present, 14% to 15% being singletons, with the ten largest covering 3.5% to 4.5%. The sequencing input was blood. The source of these receptors is a woman in her thirties or forties with Graves' ophthalmopathy.

This clonotype has ten or more counts. The V gene is TRBV5-1, the J gene TRBJ2-7, with D perhaps matching TRBD2 (5 bases). This CDR3 contains 15 residues. CDR1 is SGHRS and CDR2 is YFSETQ in the germline V gene. The V and J ends lost 0 bases and 3 bases respectively, with 13 bases between them. CDR3 coding DNA: TGCGCCAGCAGCTTGGAGTCGGTCGGGGTCTACGAGCAGTACTTC. This codes for CASSLESVGVYEQYF. Based on the CDR3 plus reference TRBV5-1 and TRBJ2-7, the full variable domain is KAGVTQTPRYLIKTRGQQVTLSCSPISGHRSVSWYQQTPGQGLQFLFEYFSETQRNKGNFPGRFSGRQFSNSRSEMNVSTLELGDSALYLCASSLESVGVYEQYFGPGTRLTVT.

This clonotype was counted many times. V gene TRBV6-1 combines with J gene TRBJ1-1; tentative D call: TRBD1 (5 bases). The CDR3 is 12 residues long. V dropped 6 bases and J dropped 1 base, with 6 bases sitting between them. From germline, CDR1 is MNHNS and CDR2 SASEGT. DNA for the CDR3: TGTGCCAGCAGCCAGGGGAACACTGAAGCTTTCTTT. It specifies CASSQGNTEAFF.

The sample holds many counts of this clonotype. The chain has TRBV2 and TRBJ1-3, with 7 bases lining up with TRBD1. With V trimmed by 4 bases and J by 3 bases, 12 bases remained unmatched. The CDR3 is 17 residues long. Germline lookup yields CDR1 SNHLY and CDR2 FYNNEI. CDR3 loop: CASSARNTGAGGNTIYF. CDR3 nucleotide sequence: TGTGCCAGCAGTGCCCGCAACACAGGGGCGGGTGGAAACACCATATATTTT.

This clonotype was observed many times. This chain uses TRBV19 with TRBJ2-5, with D perhaps being TRBD1 or TRBD2 (5 bases each). Germline assignment: CDR1 LNHDA and CDR2 SQIVND (reference sequence). This CDR3 region has 14 residues. Trimming took off 8 bases at V and 5 bases at J, with 18 bases between the two ends. CDR3 amino acids: CASGETAVVETQYF. The CDR3 DNA sequence: TGTGCCAGTGGCGAGACAGCGGTAGTGGAGACCCAGTACTTC.

This clonotype occurred a few times. The V gene is TRBV12-3 or TRBV12-4, the J gene TRBJ2-5, with 7 bases lining up with TRBD1. The ends lost 3 bases at V and 4 bases at J; junction bases unmatched: 8. This CDR3 contains 15 residues. CDR3 in DNA: TGTGCCAGCAGTTTGATAGGGGGCATTGCAGAGACCCAGTACTTC. This codes for CASSLIGGIAETQYF.

This clonotype was observed a few times. One junction end disagrees with the germline gene, perhaps due to a read error. The J gene is TRBJ1-2, the V gene TRBV4-3; unclear D gene. Per the germline V gene, CDR1 is LGHNA and CDR2 is YSLEER. There are 12 residues in the CDR3. The CDR3 protein is CASSQDRRHKVF. The CDR3 DNA reads as TGCGCCAGCAGCCAAGATAGGAGACACAAGGTGTTC.

This clonotype came up many times. V is TRBV20-1 and J is TRBJ1-5; D gene unclear. Per germline, CDR1 DFQATT and CDR2 SNEGSKA (reference sequence). V shed 3 bases and J shed 6 bases, with 12 bases lying between them. This CDR3 spans 13 amino acids. Written as DNA, the CDR3 is TGCAGTGCTAGGACTACCCCTTTTCAGCCCCAGCATTTT. Its protein is CSARTTPFQPQHF.

The CDR3 sequence: CASSTPDRGETQYF. The CDR3 nucleotides read TGCGCCAGCAGCACCCCGGACAGGGGAGAGACCCAGTACTTC. V is TRBV5-1 and J is TRBJ2-5; TRBD1 matches at 9 bases. The CDR3 loop spans 14 amino acids. J lost 4 bases, V lost 4 bases, and 5 bases had no gene match. Germline-derived CDR1 and CDR2 are SGHRS and YFSETQ.

The chain couples TRBV28 to TRBJ1-2; D unclear. V was pared by 3 bases and J by 0 bases, with 11 bases between. Germline V lookup: CDR1 MDHEN, CDR2 SYDVKM. The CDR3 runs 15 residues. The CDR3: CASSFGVGANYGYTF. CDR3 sequence (DNA): TGTGCCAGCAGTTTTGGGGTCGGTGCTAACTATGGCTACACCTTC.

In its sample, this clonotype was seen many times. J is TRBJ1-4 and V is TRBV2; the match to TRBD1 covers 8 bases. CDR1 SNHLY and CDR2 FYNNEI come from the germline V gene. The CDR3 runs 17 residues. Trimming removed 8 bases from V and 7 bases from J; junction bases left unmatched: 18. The CDR3: CASRTGTGNTRGEKLFF. In DNA, the CDR3 is TGTGCCAGCCGAACCGGGACAGGTAACACCAGGGGTGAAAAACTGTTTTTT.

This clonotype has more than one count but fewer than ten. The chain carries TRBV5-1 and TRBJ1-1; TRBD1 agrees at 7 bases. This CDR3 is built from 15 residues. Trimming at V came to 0 bases and at J to 3 bases, leaving 5 bases not matched to a gene. CDR1 is SGHRS and CDR2 is YFSETQ in the germline V gene. The CDR3 spells CASSLGGQRDTEAFF. The DNA of the CDR3 is TGCGCCAGCAGCTTGGGGGGACAGCGGGACACTGAAGCTTTCTTT.

V is TRBV19 and J is TRBJ1-5, with TRBD1 as a possible D gene (6 bases). The V and J ends lost 5 bases and 6 bases respectively, with 14 bases between them. In germline, CDR1 is LNHDA, CDR2 SQIVND (reference sequence). This CDR3 is built from 14 residues. CDR3 sequence reads: CASSQTGSAQPQHF. CDR3 coding DNA: TGTGCCAGTAGTCAAACAGGGTCGGCTCAGCCCCAGCATTTT.

The rearrangement joins TRBV6-2 or TRBV6-3 to TRBJ2-2; possible D gene TRBD1, 6 bases. This CDR3 spans 15 amino acids. Germline CDR1 and CDR2: MNHEY and SVGEGT. V gave up 5 bases and J gave up 1 base, with 11 bases separating them. As DNA, the CDR3 is TGTGCCAGCAGTAAACCGACAGGGAACACCGGGGAGCTGTTTTTT. This gives the protein CASSKPTGNTGELFF.

The chain carries TRBV20-1 and TRBJ1-5; no clear D gene. Trimming cost V 0 bases and J 2 bases, with 11 bases left between them. Germline CDR1 is DFQATT and CDR2 is SNEGSKA (reference sequence). This CDR3 comprises 15 residues. CDR3 DNA sequence: TGCAGTGCTAGAGATCGGGAGGGAGGCAATCAGCCCCAGCATTTT. Translated: CSARDREGGNQPQHF.